The TCR beta chain under discussion was sequenced for a study of CD8+ T cells in alopecia areata. Reverse transcription of extracted RNA yielded cDNA, which provided the sequencing template. Sequencing was performed with immunoSEQ multiplex PCR; in TCRdb, only in-frame clones are kept and a portion is missing. The sample has under 130,000 clones, around three fifths seen once. Sequenced sample: CD4+ T cells sorted from blood. The clonotype comes from a human donor in good health.

In nucleotides, the CDR3 is TGTGCCAGCTCATCGGGGATTAATGAAAAACTGTTTTTT. This sequence encodes CASSSGINEKLFF. V gene TRBV18 combines with J gene TRBJ1-4; D call uncertain. Trimming took 5 bases from V and 4 from J, leaving 8 bases between them. Germline CDR1 and CDR2: KGHSH and LQKENI. The CDR3 has 13 amino acids.